This T cell receptor beta chain came from a study of PD-1 blockade in classical Hodgkin lymphoma. For the study at large: The nivolumab dose that patients received was 3 mg/kg, given intravenously every 2 weeks. The study, taken as a whole, reports: Newly diagnosed patients and complete responders had comparable diversity at baseline. With CD4+ cells, TCR diversity rose significantly by C4D1, but not with CD8+ cells.

CDR3 length equals 14 residues. Per the germline V gene, CDR1 is MNHEY and CDR2 is SVGAGI. The V segment lost 6 bases and the J segment 6 bases; nucleotides outside the gene matches: 8. Relapses following autologous stem cell transplantation were seen in all patients, with brentuximab vedotin exposure varying. A note on this clone: The antigen remains undetermined.

Produced via immunoSEQ multiplex PCR; TCRdb's table is partial and in-frame only. The data contain about 93,000 clones, about 90% of them singletons. The rearrangement links TRBV6-5 to TRBJ1-1; 9 nucleotides agree with TRBD1. This receptor was obtained from a human donor with classical Hodgkin lymphoma. The sample here was peripheral blood mononuclear cells (PBMCs), taken before the second cycle of nivolumab. The DNA of the CDR3 is TGTGCCAGCAGCCCGGACAGGGGTTGGCCTGAAGCTTTCTTT. Its translation is CASSPDRGWPEAFF.